These 3 T cell receptor beta chains were all obtained from the same sample, sequenced in a study of cytomegalovirus exposure and HLA in healthy donors. Primers included in the PCR were 60 Vbeta and 13 Jbeta primers. The repertoire was sequenced with immunoSEQ multiplex PCR; TCRdb's copy has only in-frame clones and lacks some. The repertoire holds around 140,000 clones, over 65% seen once, with 2.5% to 3% in the top ten. Sequenced sample: PBMCs. The receptors were sampled from a female donor in good health and CMV-seronegative.

The chain recombines TRBV28 with TRBJ1-1; D is perhaps TRBD1 (6 bases). CDR1 and CDR2 from the germline V gene are MDHEN and SYDVKM. The CDR3 is made up of 14 amino acids. V was trimmed by 3 bases and J by 4 bases, leaving 12 bases between them. DNA for the CDR3: TGTGCCAGCAGTTTGGGGGCAAGGAGCACTGAAGCTTTCTTT. Translated: CASSLGARSTEAFF. The variable domain in full, with the rest retrieved from reference TRBV28 and TRBJ1-1, is DVKVTQSSRYLVKRTGEKVFLECVQDMDHENMFWYRQDPGLGLRLIYFSYDVKMKEKGDIPEGYSVSREKKERFSLILESASTNQTSMYLCASSLGARSTEAFFGQGTRLTVV.

The J gene is TRBJ1-4, the V gene TRBV5-1; D gene unclear. CDR3 size: 13 residues. Trimming took off 0 bases at V and 5 bases at J, with 5 bases between the two ends. From germline, CDR1 is SGHRS and CDR2 YFSETQ. CDR3 loop: CASSLGGNEKLFF. In DNA, the CDR3 is TGCGCCAGCAGCTTGGGAGGAAATGAAAAACTGTTTTTT.

V usage is TRBV6-5 and J usage is TRBJ1-4, with D tentatively TRBD1 (6 bases). Looked up from germline, CDR1 is MNHEY and CDR2 is SVGAGI. The CDR3 runs to 15 residues. The ends were cut back, 5 bases at V and 15 bases at J, with 25 bases in the middle. DNA of the CDR3: TGTGCCAGCAGTGGGCTGACAGGAGGAGATGATCGGGTGTTTTTT. Its protein is CASSGLTGGDDRVFF.